The sequence of this T cell receptor (beta chain) was determined in a study of T cell responses to AZD1222 COVID-19 vaccine. The germline V and J ends were trimmed by 4 bases and 6 bases, with 14 bases remaining between them. The CDR3 consists of 14 residues. Germline CDR1 is SGHRS and CDR2 is YFSETQ. As regards this clone: Its antigen is undetermined.

Study findings and constraints: The breadth and depth of Spike-specific TCRs increased once two AZD1222 doses had been given. Donor demographics were predominantly white British with a female majority; clonal diversity may be underestimated.

The table came from immunoSEQ multiplex PCR; TCRdb's copy has only in-frame clones and leaves some out. The data show around 180,000 clones, about 85% seen once. The input for sequencing was peripheral blood, taken on day 0 of AZD1222 vaccination. This chain links TRBV5-1 with TRBJ2-1; D is unresolved. This receptor was identified in an adult in good health. CDR3 sequence (DNA): TGCGCCAGCAGCGGGTGGGGTAGTCGCAATGAGCAGTTCTTC. This sequence encodes CASSGWGSRNEQFF.